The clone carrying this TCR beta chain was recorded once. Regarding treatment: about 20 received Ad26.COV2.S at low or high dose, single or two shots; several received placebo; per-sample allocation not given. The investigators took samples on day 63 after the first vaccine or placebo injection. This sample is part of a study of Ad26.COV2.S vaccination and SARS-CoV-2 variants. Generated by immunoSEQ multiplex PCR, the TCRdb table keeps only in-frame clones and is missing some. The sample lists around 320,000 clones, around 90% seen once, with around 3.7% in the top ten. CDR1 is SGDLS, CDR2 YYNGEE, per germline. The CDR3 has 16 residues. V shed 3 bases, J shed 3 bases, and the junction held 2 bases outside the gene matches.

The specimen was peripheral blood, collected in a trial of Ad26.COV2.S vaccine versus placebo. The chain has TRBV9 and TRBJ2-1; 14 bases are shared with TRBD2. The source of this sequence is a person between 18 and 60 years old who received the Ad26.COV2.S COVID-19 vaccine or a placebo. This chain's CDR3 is CASSAGTSGGYNEQFF. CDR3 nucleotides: TGTGCCAGCAGCGCCGGGACTAGCGGGGGCTACAATGAGCAGTTCTTC.